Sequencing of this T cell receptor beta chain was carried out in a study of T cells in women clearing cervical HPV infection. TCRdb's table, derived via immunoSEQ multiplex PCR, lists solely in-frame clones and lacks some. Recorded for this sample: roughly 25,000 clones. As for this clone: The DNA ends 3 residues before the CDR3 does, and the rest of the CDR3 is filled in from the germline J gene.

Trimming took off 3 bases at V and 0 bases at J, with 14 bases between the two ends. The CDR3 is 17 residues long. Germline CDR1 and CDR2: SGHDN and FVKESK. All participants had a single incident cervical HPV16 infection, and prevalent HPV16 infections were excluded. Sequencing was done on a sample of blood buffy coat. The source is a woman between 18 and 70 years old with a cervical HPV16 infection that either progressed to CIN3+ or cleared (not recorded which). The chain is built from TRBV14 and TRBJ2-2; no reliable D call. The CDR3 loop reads CASSHLTYASNTGELFF. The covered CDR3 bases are TGTGCCAGCAGCCATTTGACATACGCTTCGAACACCGGGGAG.